This TCR beta chain was recovered during a study of cytomegalovirus exposure and HLA in healthy donors. In the case of this clone: The antigen is undetermined.

Study-wide findings and caveats: Analyses of presence and absence presupposed an approximately uniform sequencing depth across donors. Most TCR sequences showed up rarely, but some public TCRs showed up in many donors. Later analysis identified several of the most significant clusters that appeared linked to common viral pathogens.

It was with 60 Vbeta and 13 Jbeta primers that the PCR ran. As processed by the authors: An analysis performed later counted 81 million or so unique TCR beta chains (roughly 11 million of them shared). Measured with immunoSEQ multiplex PCR; TCRdb has only the in-frame clones, and not every one. That table supplies the V and J calls and clone size; D and trimming were determined from the DNA. Its clone listing holds roughly 120,000 clones. This CDR3 is 14 amino acids long. Germline CDR1 is MDHEN and CDR2 is SYDVKM. Trimming took off 2 bases at V and 5 bases at J, with 9 bases between the two ends. The sequence derives from a man in his late teens or twenties in good health and CMV-seronegative. The V call is TRBV28, the J call TRBJ1-4, with D hard to call. The sequencing input was PBMCs. The DNA of the CDR3 is TGTGCCAGCAGTTTACGAAGCTCAAATGAAAAACTGTTTTTT. Its translation: CASSLRSSNEKLFF.